These T cell receptor beta chains were read from a single sample in a study of T cell responses to AZD1222 COVID-19 vaccine. Only in-frame clones appear in the TCRdb table, and some are missing; sequencing was by immunoSEQ multiplex PCR. Of 90,000 to 130,000 clones listed, approximately 86% are singletons. This sample comprised peripheral blood, obtained on day 0 of AZD1222 vaccination. These receptors originate from an adult in good health. Both conserved end residues are trimmed from each CDR3. The D gene is left open where the match is weak. Size is omitted from some rows. Given values are once, few, many or a class for expanded clones.

clone_size	v_call	j_call	d_call	cdr3_aa
few	TRBV7-9	TRBJ1-4	-	ASSRRTETEKLF
-	TRBV5-1	TRBJ2-7	-	ASSDSPGAEDEQY
-	TRBV6-5	TRBJ2-5	TRBD2	ASSYAGLGAKTQY
-	TRBV5-1	TRBJ1-4	-	ASSLNEQEKLF
-	TRBV7-3	TRBJ1-1	-	ASSFSRNTEAF
-	TRBV27	TRBJ1-1	TRBD1	ASSPGTGITEAF
-	TRBV7-9	TRBJ1-1	-	ASSPRTVGKGNTEAF
-	TRBV1	TRBJ2-2	-	TSSQDSRYRHTNTGELF
-	TRBV15	TRBJ1-1	-	ATSRATTGLPTEAF
-	TRBV27	TRBJ2-5	-	ASSLWGRETQY
-	TRBV30	TRBJ1-5	TRBD1	AWGSGTGVRVGNQPQH
-	TRBV30	TRBJ2-6	-	AWSRGTDSGANVLT
-	TRBV9	TRBJ2-1	TRBD1	ASSKTGAYNEQF
-	TRBV28	TRBJ2-7	-	TSSLGHAYEQY
once	TRBV27	TRBJ1-2	-	ASSLSGGYGYT
-	TRBV6-5	TRBJ1-2	TRBD1	ASSTGTEDYGYT
few	TRBV2	TRBJ2-5	TRBD1	ASKNRGVGETQY
-	TRBV4-1	TRBJ2-2	TRBD2	ASSQLLAGTNTGELF
-	TRBV21-1	TRBJ1-1	-	ASSKDGSYEAF
-	TRBV30	TRBJ2-7	TRBD1	AWSAKGQASLYEQY